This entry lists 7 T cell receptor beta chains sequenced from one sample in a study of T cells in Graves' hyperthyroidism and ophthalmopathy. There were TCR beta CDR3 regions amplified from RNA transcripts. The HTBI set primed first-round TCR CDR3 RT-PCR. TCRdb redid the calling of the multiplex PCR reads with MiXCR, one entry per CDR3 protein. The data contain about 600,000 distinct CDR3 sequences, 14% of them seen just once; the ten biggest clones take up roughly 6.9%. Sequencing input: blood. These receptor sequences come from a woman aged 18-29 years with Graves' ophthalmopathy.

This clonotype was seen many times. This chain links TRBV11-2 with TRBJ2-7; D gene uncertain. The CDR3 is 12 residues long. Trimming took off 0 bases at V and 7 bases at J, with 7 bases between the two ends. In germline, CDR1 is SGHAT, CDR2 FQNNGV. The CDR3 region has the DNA TGTGCCAGCAGCTTAGAATCGCGGGAGCAGTACTTC. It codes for CASSLESREQYF.

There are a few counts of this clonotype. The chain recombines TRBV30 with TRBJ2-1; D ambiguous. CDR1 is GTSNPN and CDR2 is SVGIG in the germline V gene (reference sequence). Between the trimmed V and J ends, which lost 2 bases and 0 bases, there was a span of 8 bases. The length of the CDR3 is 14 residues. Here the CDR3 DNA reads TGTGCCTGGAGTATGTGGAGCTCCTACAATGAGCAGTTCTTC. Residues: CAWSMWSSYNEQFF. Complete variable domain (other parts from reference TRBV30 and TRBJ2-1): SQTIHQWPATLVQPVGSPLSLECTVEGTSNPNLYWYRQAAGRGLQLLFYSVGIGQISSEVPQNLSASRPQDRQFILSSKKLLLSDSGFYLCAWSMWSSYNEQFFGPGTRLTVL.

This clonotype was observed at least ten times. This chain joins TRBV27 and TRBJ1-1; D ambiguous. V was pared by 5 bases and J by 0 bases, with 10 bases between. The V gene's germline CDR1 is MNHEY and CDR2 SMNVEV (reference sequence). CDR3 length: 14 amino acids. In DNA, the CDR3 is TGTGCCAGCAGTCGTGGGGATATGAACACTGAAGCTTTCTTT. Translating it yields CASSRGDMNTEAFF.

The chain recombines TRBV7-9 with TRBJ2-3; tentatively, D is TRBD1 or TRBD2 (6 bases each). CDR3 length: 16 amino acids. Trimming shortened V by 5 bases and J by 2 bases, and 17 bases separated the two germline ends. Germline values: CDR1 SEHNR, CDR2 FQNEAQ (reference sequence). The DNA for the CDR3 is TGTGCCAGCAGCGCTGGGGGGACAAGTATCACAGATACGCAGTATTTT. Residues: CASSAGGTSITDTQYF. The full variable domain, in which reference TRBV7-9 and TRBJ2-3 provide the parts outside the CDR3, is DTGVSQNPRHKITKRGQNVTFRCDPISEHNRLYWYRQTLGQGPEFLTYFQNEAQLEKSRLLSDRFSAERPKGSFSTLEIQRTEQGDSAMYLCASSAGGTSITDTQYFGPGTRLTVL.

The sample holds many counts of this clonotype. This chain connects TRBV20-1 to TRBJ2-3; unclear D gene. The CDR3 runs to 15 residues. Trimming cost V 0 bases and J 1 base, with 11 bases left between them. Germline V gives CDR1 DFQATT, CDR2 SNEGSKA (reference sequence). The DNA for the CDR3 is TGCAGTGCTAGAGATGCCCCCGGAGGCACAGATACGCAGTATTTT. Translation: CSARDAPGGTDTQYF.

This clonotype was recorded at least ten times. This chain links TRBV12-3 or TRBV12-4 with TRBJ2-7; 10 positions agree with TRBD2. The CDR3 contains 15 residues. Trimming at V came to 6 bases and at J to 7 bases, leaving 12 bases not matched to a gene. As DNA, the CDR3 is TGTGCCAGCAGCCGCCGCCTAGCGGGAGCGGGGGAGCAGTACTTC. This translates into CASSRRLAGAGEQYF.

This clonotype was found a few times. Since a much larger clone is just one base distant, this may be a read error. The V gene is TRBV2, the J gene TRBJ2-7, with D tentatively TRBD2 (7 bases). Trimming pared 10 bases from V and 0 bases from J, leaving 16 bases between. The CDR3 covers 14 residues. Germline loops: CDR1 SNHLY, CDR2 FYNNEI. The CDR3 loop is CATSARGASYEQYF. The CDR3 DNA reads TGTGCCACCAGCGCACGGGGGGCCTCCTACGAGCAGTACTTC.